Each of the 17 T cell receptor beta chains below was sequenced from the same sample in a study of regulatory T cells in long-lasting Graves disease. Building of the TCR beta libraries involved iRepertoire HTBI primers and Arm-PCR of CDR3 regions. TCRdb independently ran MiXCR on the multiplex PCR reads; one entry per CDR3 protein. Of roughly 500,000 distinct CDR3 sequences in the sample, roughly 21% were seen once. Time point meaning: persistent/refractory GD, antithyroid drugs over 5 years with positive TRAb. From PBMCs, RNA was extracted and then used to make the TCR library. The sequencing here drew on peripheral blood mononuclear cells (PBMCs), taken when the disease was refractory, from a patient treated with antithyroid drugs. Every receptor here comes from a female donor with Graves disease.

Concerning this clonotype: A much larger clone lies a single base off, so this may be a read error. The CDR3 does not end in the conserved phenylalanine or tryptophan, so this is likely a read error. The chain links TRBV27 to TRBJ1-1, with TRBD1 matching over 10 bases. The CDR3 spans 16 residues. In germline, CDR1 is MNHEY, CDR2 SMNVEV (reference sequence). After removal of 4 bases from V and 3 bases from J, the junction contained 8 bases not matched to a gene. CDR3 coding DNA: TGTGCCAGCAGTTGGACAGGGGGGGTGTGGGACACTGAAGCTTTCTCT. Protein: CASSWTGGVWDTEAFS.

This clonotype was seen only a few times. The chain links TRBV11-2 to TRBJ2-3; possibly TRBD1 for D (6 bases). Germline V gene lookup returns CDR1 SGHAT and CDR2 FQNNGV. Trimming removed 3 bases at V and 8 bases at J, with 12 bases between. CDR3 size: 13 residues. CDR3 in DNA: TGTGCCAGCAGCTTCCAGGGGAAGGGTACGCAGTATTTT. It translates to CASSFQGKGTQYF.

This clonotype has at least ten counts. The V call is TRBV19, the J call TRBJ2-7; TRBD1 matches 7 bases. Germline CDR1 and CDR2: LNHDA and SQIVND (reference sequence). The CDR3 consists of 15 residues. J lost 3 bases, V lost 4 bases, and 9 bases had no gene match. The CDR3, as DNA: TGTGCCAGTAGTACCCTGACAGGGCTGGGCTACGAGCAGTACTTC. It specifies CASSTLTGLGYEQYF.

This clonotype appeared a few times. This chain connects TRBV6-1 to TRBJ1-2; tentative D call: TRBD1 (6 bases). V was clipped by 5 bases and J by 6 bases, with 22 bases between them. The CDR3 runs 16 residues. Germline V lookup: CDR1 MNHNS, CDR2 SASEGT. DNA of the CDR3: TGTGCCAGCAGTACCTACTACCCCCGGACAGACAATGGCTACACCTTC. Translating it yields CASSTYYPRTDNGYTF.

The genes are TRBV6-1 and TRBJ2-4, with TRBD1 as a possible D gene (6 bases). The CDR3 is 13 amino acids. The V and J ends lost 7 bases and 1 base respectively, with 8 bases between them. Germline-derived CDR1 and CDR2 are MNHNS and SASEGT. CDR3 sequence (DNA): TGTGCCAGCAAAGGGGGTGCCAAAAACATTCAGTACTTC. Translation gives CASKGGAKNIQYF.

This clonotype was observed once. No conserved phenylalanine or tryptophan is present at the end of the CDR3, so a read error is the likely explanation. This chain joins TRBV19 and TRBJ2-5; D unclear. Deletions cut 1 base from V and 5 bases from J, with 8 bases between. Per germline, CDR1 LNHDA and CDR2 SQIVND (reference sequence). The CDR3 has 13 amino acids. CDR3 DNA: TGTGCCAGTAGTATAGCCGCCTATGAGACCCAGTACTCC. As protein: CASSIAAYETQYS.

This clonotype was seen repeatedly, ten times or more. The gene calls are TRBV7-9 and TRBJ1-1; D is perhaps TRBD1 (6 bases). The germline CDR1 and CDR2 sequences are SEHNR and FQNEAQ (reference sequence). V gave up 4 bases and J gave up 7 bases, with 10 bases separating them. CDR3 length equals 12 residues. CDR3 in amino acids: CASSSRGLEAFF. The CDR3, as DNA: TGTGCCAGCAGCTCCAGGGGACTTGAAGCTTTCTTT.

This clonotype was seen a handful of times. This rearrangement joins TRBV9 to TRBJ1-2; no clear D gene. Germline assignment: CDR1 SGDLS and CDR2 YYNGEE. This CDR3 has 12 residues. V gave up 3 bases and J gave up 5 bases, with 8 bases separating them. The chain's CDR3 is CASSGLEYGYTF. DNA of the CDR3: TGTGCCAGCAGCGGACTGGAGTATGGCTACACCTTC.

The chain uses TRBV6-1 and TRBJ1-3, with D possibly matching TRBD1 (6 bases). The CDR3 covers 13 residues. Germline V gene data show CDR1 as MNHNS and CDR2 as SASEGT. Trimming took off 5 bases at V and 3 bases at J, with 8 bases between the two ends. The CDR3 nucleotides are TGTGCCAGCAGTAGGGGGTATGGAAACACCATATATTTT. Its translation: CASSRGYGNTIYF.

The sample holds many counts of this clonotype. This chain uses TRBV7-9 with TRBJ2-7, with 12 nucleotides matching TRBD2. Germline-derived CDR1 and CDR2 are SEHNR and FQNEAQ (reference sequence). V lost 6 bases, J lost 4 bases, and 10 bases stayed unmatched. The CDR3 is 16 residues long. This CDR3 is CASSPRLAGERYEQYF. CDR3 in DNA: TGTGCCAGCAGTCCTAGACTAGCGGGAGAGAGGTACGAGCAGTACTTC. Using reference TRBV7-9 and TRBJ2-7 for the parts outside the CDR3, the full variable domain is DTGVSQNPRHKITKRGQNVTFRCDPISEHNRLYWYRQTLGQGPEFLTYFQNEAQLEKSRLLSDRFSAERPKGSFSTLEIQRTEQGDSAMYLCASSPRLAGERYEQYFGPGTRLTVT.

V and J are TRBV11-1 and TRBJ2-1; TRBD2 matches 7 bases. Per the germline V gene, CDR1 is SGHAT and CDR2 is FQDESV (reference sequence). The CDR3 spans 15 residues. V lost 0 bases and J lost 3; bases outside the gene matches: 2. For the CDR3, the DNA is TGTGCCAGCAGCTTAGCGGGACTATACTACAATGAGCAGTTCTTC. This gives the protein CASSLAGLYYNEQFF. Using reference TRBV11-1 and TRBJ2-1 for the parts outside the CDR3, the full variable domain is EAEVAQSPRYKITEKSQAVAFWCDPISGHATLYWYRQILGQGPELLVQFQDESVVDDSQLPKDRFSAERLKGVDSTLKIQPAELGDSAMYLCASSLAGLYYNEQFFGPGTRLTVL.

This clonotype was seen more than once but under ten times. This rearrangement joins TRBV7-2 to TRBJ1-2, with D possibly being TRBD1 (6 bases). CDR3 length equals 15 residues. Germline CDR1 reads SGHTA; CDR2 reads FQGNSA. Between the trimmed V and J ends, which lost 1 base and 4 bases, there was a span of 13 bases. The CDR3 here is CASSLVETGFYGYTF. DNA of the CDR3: TGTGCCAGCAGCTTAGTGGAGACAGGCTTCTATGGCTACACCTTC.

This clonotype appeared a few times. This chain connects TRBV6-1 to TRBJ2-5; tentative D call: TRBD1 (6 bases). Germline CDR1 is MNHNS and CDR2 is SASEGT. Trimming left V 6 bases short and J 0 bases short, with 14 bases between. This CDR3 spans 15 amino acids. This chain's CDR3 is CASRSDQGHQETQYF. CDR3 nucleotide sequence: TGTGCCAGCAGATCTGATCAGGGGCACCAAGAGACCCAGTACTTC.

CDR3 coding DNA: TGTGCCAGCAGCTTAGGTGCTGGCAAGGACTACGAGCAGTACTTC. This translates into CASSLGAGKDYEQYF. The genes are TRBV7-9 and TRBJ2-7; the D is unclear. V dropped 1 base and J dropped 3 bases, with 13 bases sitting between them. This CDR3 is 15 amino acids long. The germline V gene has CDR1 SEHNR and CDR2 FQNEAQ (reference sequence).

The CDR3 coding sequence is TGCGCCAGCAGCCAAGGCACCGGGACTTACGAAAAACTGTTTTTT. Amino acid sequence: CASSQGTGTYEKLFF. The J gene is TRBJ1-4, the V gene TRBV4-1, with D perhaps TRBD1 (5 bases). This CDR3 is built from 15 residues. Trimming stripped 1 base from V and 8 bases from J, with 14 bases between. The germline gives CDR1 MGHRA, CDR2 YSYEKL.

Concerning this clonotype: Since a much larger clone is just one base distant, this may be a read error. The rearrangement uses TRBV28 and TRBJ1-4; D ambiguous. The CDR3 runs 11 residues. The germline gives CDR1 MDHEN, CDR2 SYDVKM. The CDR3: CASSLSEKLSF. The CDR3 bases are TGTGCCAGCAGTTTGAGTGAAAAACTGTCTTTT.

CDR3 bases: TGTGCCAGCAGTCCTAGCGAGACTGGCTCCTACGAGCAGTACTTC. This translates into CASSPSETGSYEQYF. The genes are TRBV11-2 and TRBJ2-7; D perhaps matches TRBD2 (6 bases). The CDR3 length is 15 residues. Deletions cut 6 bases from V and 0 bases from J, with 15 bases between. CDR1 and CDR2 from the germline V gene are SGHAT and FQNNGV.